This T cell receptor (beta chain) was found in a study of cytomegalovirus exposure and HLA in healthy donors. The study's findings and limits: Per published accounts, TCR beta sequences correctly predicted the HLA-A and HLA-B alleles of most subjects. CMV serostatus was the only recorded immune exposure for donors.

A remark on this clone: Its antigen is undetermined.

This CDR3 has 13 amino acids. V was shortened by 3 bases and J by 1 base, with 5 bases between the two germline ends. Germline V gene data show CDR1 as LNHDA and CDR2 as SQIVND (reference sequence). Amplification used 60 Vbeta primers and 13 Jbeta primers. The repertoire was sequenced with immunoSEQ multiplex PCR; TCRdb's copy has only in-frame clones and lacks some. The table counts about 48,000 clones; 5.5% to 7% lies in the top ten. This TCR was sampled from a male donor in good health and CMV-seropositive. The chain links TRBV19 to TRBJ2-3; D uncertain. Source material: PBMCs. The CDR3 reads CASSIPGTDTQYF. In nucleotides, the CDR3 is TGTGCCAGTAGTATCCCCGGCACAGATACGCAGTATTTT.